This T cell receptor (beta chain) stems from a study of T cells in localized non-small cell lung cancer. Produced via immunoSEQ multiplex PCR; TCRdb's table is partial and in-frame only. The table has approximately 30,000 clones, 93% seen once; the top ten hold roughly 8.2%. V lost 0 bases and J 1 base, leaving 9 bases between the germline ends. Per the germline V gene, CDR1 is MNHEY and CDR2 is SVGAGI. This CDR3 has 15 residues. Findings and caveats of the study: Because sequencing included only one region (of the tumor), heterogeneity remains possible. Elevated blood T cell density was associated with longer overall survival. Measurement of T cell clonality placed uninvolved adjacent lung highest, above the level in tumor. The study detected a median about 60 of the top 100 tumor clones in adjacent lung.

As regards this clone: Its antigen is unidentified.

The gene calls are TRBV6-5 and TRBJ1-1; D call uncertain. The receptor's source is a female donor older than 55 with stage I lung adenocarcinoma. The source material was peripheral blood, sampled before any cancer treatment. CDR3 nucleotides: TGTGCCAGCAGTTACTCCTCGGCTGGGAACACTGAAGCTTTCTTT. Protein product: CASSYSSAGNTEAFF.